This T cell receptor beta chain was captured in a study of identical twins. Notes on the study in general: Some out-of-frame alpha sequences were shared by twins, and these showed excess low generation probability.

The junction had 1 base not matched to a gene; V was cut back by 5 bases and J by 6 bases. CDR1 SEHNR and CDR2 FQNEAQ come from the germline V gene (reference sequence). The CDR3 covers 13 residues. Each CDR3 protein is one row after TCRdb ran MiXCR on the 5' RACE reads. The top ten hold over 2.5% of the sample, which has around 250,000 distinct CDR3 sequences, approximately 8.3% seen once. In its sample, this clonotype was seen a few times. The target antigen is unknown. These data also formed part of another study, on yellow fever vaccine responses in identical twins.

The V and J genes are TRBV7-9 and TRBJ1-4; 9 nucleotides match TRBD1. Sequenced: CD8+ T cells sorted from blood. This TCR was recovered from a woman aged 18-30 years in good health. The CDR3 spells CASSRDRDEKLFF. CDR3 sequence (DNA): TGTGCCAGCAGCCGGGACAGGGATGAAAAACTGTTTTTT.